What follows are 23 T cell receptor beta chains derived from one specimen sequenced in a study of T-cell memory formation after mild COVID-19. TCRdb fed the 5' RACE reads into MiXCR, producing one record per CDR3 protein. The repertoire holds 55,000 to 65,000 distinct CDR3 sequences, with more than 8% as singletons. Sequenced input: PBMCs or a T cell subset sorted from them (not recorded which). Receptors originate from a young man who had mild COVID-19 (a few samples of this study predate the infection). Cell type and time point are not known.

The V and J genes are TRBV4-2 and TRBJ1-6, with unresolved D. There are 15 residues in the CDR3. Germline V gene lookup returns CDR1 LGHNA and CDR2 YNFKEQ. The germline V and J ends were trimmed by 3 bases and 6 bases, with 12 bases remaining between them. The CDR3 protein is CASSQEKGVNSPLHF. The CDR3 nucleotides are TGTGCCAGCAGCCAGGAAAAGGGTGTTAATTCACCCCTCCACTTT.

This clonotype was picked up many times. V is TRBV7-7 and J is TRBJ2-7; the match to TRBD1 covers 10 bases. After removal of 6 bases from V and 6 bases from J, the junction contained 11 bases not matched to a gene. Germline values: CDR1 SSHAT, CDR2 FNYEAQ (reference sequence). This CDR3 contains 15 residues. CDR3 residues: CASSQTGGATSEQYF. Written as DNA, the CDR3 is TGTGCCAGCAGTCAGACAGGGGGCGCGACCAGCGAGCAGTACTTC.

The chain is built from TRBV27 and TRBJ2-6; D uncertain. Trimming left V 3 bases short and J 1 base short, with 7 bases between. This CDR3 has 15 amino acids. CDR1 and CDR2 (germline): MNHEY, SMNVEV (reference sequence). The CDR3 DNA follows: TGTGCCAGCAGTTTCTTGGCGTCTGGGGCCAACGTCCTGACTTTC. Protein sequence: CASSFLASGANVLTF.

This clonotype occurred a few times. This chain uses TRBV7-2 with TRBJ1-1, with D tentatively TRBD1 (5 bases). V gave up 3 bases and J gave up 5 bases, with 13 bases separating them. The CDR3 runs to 14 residues. CDR1 SGHTA and CDR2 FQGNSA come from the germline V gene. The CDR3 DNA sequence: TGTGCCAGCAGCTTTCAGCAGGGAAGGACTGAAGCTTTCTTT. Amino acids: CASSFQQGRTEAFF.

The rearrangement joins TRBV7-2 to TRBJ2-1; 12 bases are a match to TRBD2. The junction had 16 bases not matched to a gene; V was cut back by 4 bases and J by 9 bases. This CDR3 comprises 18 residues. Germline lookup yields CDR1 SGHTA and CDR2 FQGNSA. In DNA form, the CDR3 reads TGTGCCAGCAGCTCGGGCATGACTAGCGGGGGCGGTAGTATTGAGCAGTTCTTC. Its protein product is CASSSGMTSGGGSIEQFF.

On this clonotype: One base away lies a much larger clone, so this may be a sequencing read error. The conserved phenylalanine or tryptophan normally closing the CDR3 is absent here, so this likely arose from a read error. This sequence joins TRBV5-6 and TRBJ2-7; 7 bases are a match to TRBD1. This CDR3 comprises 13 residues. Germline values: CDR1 SGHDT, CDR2 YYEEEE. V gave up 2 bases and J gave up 2 bases; unmatched junction bases: 1. CDR3 bases: TGTGCCAGCAGCTTAGACAGGGCCTACGAGCAGTACTAC. Amino acids: CASSLDRAYEQYY.

This clonotype was counted once. V gene TRBV3-1 combines with J gene TRBJ2-1; no firm D call. The ends were cut back, 0 bases at V and 4 bases at J, with 10 bases in the middle. Germline values: CDR1 LGHDT, CDR2 YNNKEL (reference sequence). CDR3 size: 15 residues. The DNA of the CDR3 is TGTGCCAGCAGCCAAGAGGGCGGAAGTTACAATGAGCAGTTCTTC. Protein: CASSQEGGSYNEQFF.

In this sample, this clonotype turned up many times. The chain has TRBV20-1 and TRBJ1-5, with D possibly matching TRBD1 (5 bases). The V gene's germline CDR1 is DFQATT and CDR2 SNEGSKA (reference sequence). The CDR3 has 15 residues. Trimming left V 3 bases short and J 9 bases short, with 21 bases between. This CDR3 is CSASAEQGGLSPQHF. Written as DNA, the CDR3 is TGCAGTGCTAGTGCCGAGCAGGGCGGGCTGTCGCCCCAGCATTTT.

This clonotype is medium-sized within its sample. The rearrangement links TRBV24-1 to TRBJ2-2; the D is unclear. From germline, CDR1 is KGHDR and CDR2 SFDVKD. V lost 3 bases to trimming and J lost 4 bases, with 11 bases between them. This CDR3 contains 15 residues. CDR3 in amino acids: CATSDRTEPTGELFF. In DNA form, the CDR3 reads TGTGCCACCAGTGATAGGACCGAACCCACCGGGGAGCTGTTTTTT.

This clonotype was counted ten times or more. The chain joins TRBV6-6 to TRBJ1-1; D perhaps matches TRBD1 (5 bases). Looked up from germline, CDR1 is MNHNY and CDR2 is SVGAGI (reference sequence). With 6 bases removed from V and 6 bases from J, the gap between germline ends came to 20 bases. The CDR3 contains 15 residues. CDR3 sequence: CASSTGGRGVPEAFF. For the CDR3, the DNA is TGTGCCAGCAGCACCGGGGGACGGGGGGTACCTGAAGCTTTCTTT.

This clonotype has more than one count but fewer than ten. The rearrangement links TRBV12-3 or TRBV12-4 to TRBJ1-1, with TRBD1 as a possible D gene (5 bases). V was trimmed by 5 bases and J by 10 bases, leaving 11 bases between them. The CDR3 spans 11 residues. The CDR3 is CASSARQRAFF. In DNA form, the CDR3 reads TGTGCCAGCAGTGCCAGACAGAGAGCTTTCTTT.

This clonotype was observed many times. This chain connects TRBV27 to TRBJ1-6, with D uncertain. Between the trimmed V and J ends, which lost 3 bases and 5 bases, there was a span of 11 bases. There are 15 residues in the CDR3. Germline CDR1 reads MNHEY; CDR2 reads SMNVEV (reference sequence). The CDR3 is CASSFSGADNSPLHF. CDR3 coding DNA: TGTGCCAGCAGTTTCTCCGGAGCCGATAATTCACCCCTCCACTTT.

This clonotype appeared a few times. This chain uses TRBV7-9 with TRBJ2-5; 12 nucleotides match TRBD2. The CDR3 sequence is 18 residues long. Looked up from germline, CDR1 is SEHNR and CDR2 is FQNEAQ (reference sequence). The V and J ends lost 5 bases and 3 bases, in that order; junction bases with no gene match: 13. CDR3: CASSPRGRASGGEETQYF. The CDR3, as DNA: TGTGCCAGCAGCCCCCGTGGCCGCGCTAGCGGGGGGGAAGAGACCCAGTACTTC.

V usage is TRBV18 and J usage is TRBJ2-7; D call uncertain. V was pared by 1 base and J by 5 bases, with 12 bases between. Germline-derived CDR1 and CDR2 are KGHSH and LQKENI. This CDR3 has 14 amino acids. Written as DNA, the CDR3 is TGTGCCAGCTCACCACAACCGCAGGTTAACGAGCAGTACTTC. Protein sequence: CASSPQPQVNEQYF.

This clonotype was found many times. V is TRBV10-1 and J is TRBJ2-5, with 12 bases aligning to TRBD2. Germline loops: CDR1 WNHNN, CDR2 SYGVQD (reference sequence). Germline trimming cut 6 bases from V and 1 base from J; bases unmatched to any gene: 3. The CDR3 spans 15 residues. The CDR3 sequence is CASSRLAGAQETQYF. The CDR3 bases are TGCGCCAGCAGCCGACTAGCGGGGGCCCAAGAGACCCAGTACTTC.

This clonotype was counted ten times or more. The chain is built from TRBV7-3 and TRBJ2-3; D gene uncertain. CDR1 is SGHTA, CDR2 FQGTGA, per germline. Trimming took off 0 bases at V and 2 bases at J, with 9 bases between the two ends. The CDR3 runs 15 residues. The CDR3 DNA reads as TGTGCCAGCAGCTTAACGGGTAGCCACACAGATACGCAGTATTTT. It codes for CASSLTGSHTDTQYF.

CDR3 sequence (DNA): TGTGCCACCAGCAGGGACTTAGCAGGGGGAAGAGAGCAGTACTTC. It codes for CATSRDLAGGREQYF. The rearrangement uses TRBV15 and TRBJ2-7; 7 bases are a match to TRBD1. J lost 7 bases, V lost 3 bases, and 12 bases had no gene match. In germline, CDR1 is LNHNV, CDR2 YYDKDF (reference sequence). This CDR3 spans 15 amino acids. The whole variable domain, filled in from reference TRBV15 and TRBJ2-7, reads DAMVIQNPRYQVTQFGKPVTLSCSQTLNHNVMYWYQQKSSQAPKLLFHYYDKDFNNEADTPDNFQSRRPNTSFCFLDIRSPGLGDTAMYLCATSRDLAGGREQYFGPGTRLTVT.

The J gene is TRBJ2-3, the V gene TRBV20-1; D not certain. V was shortened by 0 bases and J by 6 bases, with 10 bases between the two germline ends. The CDR3 totals 13 residues. Per germline, CDR1 DFQATT and CDR2 SNEGSKA (reference sequence). CDR3 in amino acids: CSARDSISDTQYF. CDR3 DNA: TGCAGTGCTAGAGATTCGATAAGTGATACGCAGTATTTT.

The chain carries TRBV20-1 and TRBJ2-1, with TRBD2 identical over 8 bases. The CDR3 has 11 residues. The germline CDR1 and CDR2 sequences are DFQATT and SNEGSKA (reference sequence). Trimming at V came to 5 bases and at J to 7 bases, leaving 1 base not matched to a gene. The CDR3 DNA is TGCAGTGCTGGCGGGGGGAATGAGCAGTTCTTC. Residues: CSAGGGNEQFF.

On this clonotype: A read error may account for a junction end that differs from germline. This chain links TRBV7-2 with TRBJ2-5; the D is unclear. The V gene's germline CDR1 is SGHTA and CDR2 FQGNSA. This CDR3 comprises 12 residues. CDR3 loop: CASNPYQETQYF. The CDR3 DNA is TGTGCCAGCAACCCCTACCAGGAGACCCAGTACTTC.

This clonotype has just a few counts. The chain uses TRBV4-3 and TRBJ2-5; D perhaps matches TRBD1 (6 bases). Germline loops: CDR1 LGHNA, CDR2 YSLEER. V gave up 4 bases and J gave up 2 bases, with 11 bases separating them. The CDR3 loop spans 14 amino acids. DNA of the CDR3: TGCGCCAGCAGCCCGGACAGCGGACAAGAGACCCAGTACTTC. Its translation is CASSPDSGQETQYF.

The chain employs TRBV6-5 and TRBJ1-1; 8 bases agree with TRBD1. The trim removed 2 bases at V and 5 bases at J, leaving 4 bases unmatched. This CDR3 region has 14 residues. Germline V CDR1 and CDR2: MNHEY, SVGAGI. CDR3 residues: CASSYHGTGTEAFF. The DNA for the CDR3 is TGTGCCAGCAGTTACCACGGGACAGGAACTGAAGCTTTCTTT.

The chain uses TRBV4-2 and TRBJ2-3; TRBD1 aligns across 11 bases. V shed 4 bases and J 5 bases; nucleotides not matched to a gene: 11. The CDR3 runs to 17 residues. CDR1 and CDR2 from the germline V gene are LGHNA and YNFKEQ. The CDR3 DNA is TGTGCCAGCAGCCCTATACAGGACAGGGGGCTGAAAGATACGCAGTATTTT. Its protein is CASSPIQDRGLKDTQYF.